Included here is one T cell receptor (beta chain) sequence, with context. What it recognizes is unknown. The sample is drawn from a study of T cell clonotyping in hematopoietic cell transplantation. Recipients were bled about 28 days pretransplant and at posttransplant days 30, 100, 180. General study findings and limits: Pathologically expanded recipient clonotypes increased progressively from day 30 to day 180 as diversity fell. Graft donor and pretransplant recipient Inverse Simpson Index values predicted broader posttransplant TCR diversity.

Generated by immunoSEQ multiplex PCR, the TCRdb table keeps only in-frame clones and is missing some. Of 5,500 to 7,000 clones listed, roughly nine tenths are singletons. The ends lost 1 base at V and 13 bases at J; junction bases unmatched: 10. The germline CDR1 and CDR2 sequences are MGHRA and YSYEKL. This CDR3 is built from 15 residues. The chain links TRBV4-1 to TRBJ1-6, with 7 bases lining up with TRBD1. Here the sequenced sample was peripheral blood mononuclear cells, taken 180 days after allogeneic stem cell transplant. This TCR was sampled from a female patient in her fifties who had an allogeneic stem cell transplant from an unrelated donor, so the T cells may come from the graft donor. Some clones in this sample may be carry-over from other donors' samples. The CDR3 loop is CASSQVEGRGYPLHF. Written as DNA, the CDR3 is TGCGCCAGCAGCCAAGTGGAGGGCAGGGGGTATCCCCTCCACTTT.